This TCR beta chain stems from a study of T cells after yellow fever vaccination (dated by TCRdb to 2018 to 2020). Regarding the complete study: The SMART-Seq v4 Ultra Low Input RNA kit was used to prepare libraries from fractions with low cell numbers. Blood was drawn at multiple timepoints before and after primary and secondary immunization, with bulk PBMC replicates and cell subsets isolated. To follow T-cell clones before and after both primary and booster YFV17D yellow fever vaccination, bulk TCR alpha and beta repertoires underwent longitudinal sequencing. The cohort comprised two healthy male donors, one aged 18 to 30 and one aged 30 to 40 years. General study outcomes and caveats: Because abundant contaminating clonotypes from the bulk population could be contained in FACS-sorted repertoires, computational filtering was required. A small fraction of clonotypes appeared in both the CD4 and CD8 compartments, likely as a result of convergent recombination. Compared with the primary T-cell response, the secondary T-cell response was weaker but faster, peaking on day 5 rather than day 15. After the booster, most clones that had expanded after primary vaccination were detected again (approximately 96% of CD4 and around nine tenths of CD8), suggesting broad maintenance of memory. Because the study included only a couple of donors, the extent to which the findings can be generalized is limited.

This clonotype turned up a few times. Its antigen remains undetermined. The sample holds no much larger clone one base away, and base qualities are not on file. V lost 3 bases and J lost 8 bases; the stretch between them is 7 bases long. The germline V gene provides CDR1 SGHAT and CDR2 FQNNGV. The CDR3 runs 11 residues from the cysteine to the phenylalanine. Here the CDR3 DNA is all that survives: 33 bases in frame from base 1. TCR cDNA was synthesized by 5'RACE template switching, through which a universal primer site and unique molecular identifiers were introduced. cDNA synthesis was primed from both the TCR alpha and TCR beta constant segments. Two PCR steps were used to amplify libraries, with sample barcodes and sequencing adapters being added in the second step. Sequencing of libraries was done on Illumina HiSeq 2500 (2x100 bp) or NovaSeq (2x150 bp). In the paper's pipeline: MIGEC was used to demultiplex reads and collapse the reads into UMI consensus sequences, and MiXCR was used for V(D)J alignment. Vaccine-responding clonotypes were defined with edgeR using replicate PBMC samples, requiring FDR below 0.01 and a log2 fold change above 5 up to day 15. CD4 or CD8 identity was assigned to each bulk clonotype according to whether the clonotype was present at higher abundance in the sequenced CD4 repertoire or the sequenced CD8 repertoire. TCRdb reran the public reads through fastp at Q25 and MiXCR, keeping productive beta chains. Records with the same CDR3 protein are collapsed into one entry carrying the most frequent genes and DNA. The V and J calls and clone size come from TCRdb's table, not from the authors' own analysis. Counted in this sample were hundreds of thousands of distinct CDR3 sequences; roughly 22% of them appeared once. The top ten hold roughly a sixth of the sample.

In the paper's terms, the treatment or condition label means: live attenuated yellow fever vaccine strain. Two biological replicates of bulk PBMCs were collected at each blood-draw timepoint. PBMCs were isolated from peripheral blood using a standard Ficoll-Paque protocol. TriZol was used to extract RNA from bulk PBMCs, from CD4 and CD8 fractions, and from dextramer-positive and dextramer-negative fractions. The sequencing used PBMCs, collected more than 20 days after the first yellow fever vaccination. The clonotype was recovered from a young man who received the YFV17D yellow fever vaccine. The sequence is built from TRBV11-2 and TRBJ1-2; there is no confident call for the D gene. The base sequence is TGTGCCAGCAGCTTTCGCGGCGGCTACACCTTC. This translates into CASSFRGGYTF.